One and the same sample provided the 29 T cell receptor beta chains below, sequenced in a study of PD-1 blockade in mismatch repair-deficient tumors. Method: immunoSEQ multiplex PCR; TCRdb's copy keeps in-frame clones and lacks some. The sample has around 50,000 clones, around 80% seen once. Specimen: peripheral blood, collected 4 weeks after starting pembrolizumab. The receptor source for this set is an adult with mismatch repair-deficient cancer.

The V call is TRBV11-3, the J call TRBJ2-1; D not resolved. CDR3 length: 11 residues. Trimming stripped 3 bases from V and 8 bases from J, with 5 bases between. CDR1 SGHNT and CDR2 YENEEA come from the germline V gene. This CDR3 reads CASSFFDEQFF. The CDR3 nucleotides read TGTGCCAGCAGCTTCTTTGATGAGCAGTTCTTC.

J is TRBJ2-5 and V is TRBV25-1; TRBD1 aligns across 8 bases. The germline gives CDR1 MGHDK, CDR2 SYGVNS. The CDR3 is 13 residues long. Trimming removed 8 bases from V and 9 bases from J; junction bases left unmatched: 11. For the CDR3, the DNA is TGTGCCAGCGAAGGGACAGGCCTTTGGGCCCAGTACTTC. This gives the protein CASEGTGLWAQYF.

The sample holds one count of this clone. The chain couples TRBV27 to TRBJ1-1; D might be TRBD1 (5 bases). Deletions cut 6 bases from V and 1 base from J, with 6 bases between. This CDR3 has 12 amino acids. Germline assignment: CDR1 MNHEY and CDR2 SMNVEV (reference sequence). The CDR3 loop is CASRQGNTEAFF. The CDR3 DNA sequence: TGTGCCAGCAGGCAGGGGAACACTGAAGCTTTCTTT.

The CDR3 loop reads CASSDQGLGNNEQFF. The CDR3 DNA sequence: TGTGCCAGCAGTGATCAGGGATTGGGAAACAATGAGCAGTTCTTC. The chain links TRBV6-1 to TRBJ2-1; possible D gene TRBD1, 5 bases. V lost 3 bases to trimming and J lost 5 bases, with 14 bases between them. The CDR3 is 15 amino acids. CDR1 is MNHNS, CDR2 SASEGT, per germline.

This clone was seen only a few times. V and J are TRBV18 and TRBJ2-1; possible D gene TRBD1, 5 bases. Germline CDR1 is KGHSH and CDR2 is LQKENI. V was cut by 2 bases and J by 4 bases, with 9 bases left in between. The CDR3 length is 14 residues. CDR3 DNA: TGTGCCAGCTCACCAGGGGCAACATACAATGAGCAGTTCTTC. Its protein is CASSPGATYNEQFF.

This chain links TRBV27 with TRBJ2-7; D uncertain. CDR3 length equals 13 residues. Between the trimmed V and J ends, which lost 6 bases and 2 bases, there was a span of 11 bases. Looked up from germline, CDR1 is MNHEY and CDR2 is SMNVEV (reference sequence). The DNA for the CDR3 is TGTGCCAGCAGCTCGAAAACGACCTACGAGCAGTACTTC. Protein sequence: CASSSKTTYEQYF.

The CDR3 bases are TGCGCCAGCAGCTTAAGGACAGGGACCGTTGGCTACACCTTC. It translates to CASSLRTGTVGYTF. The chain couples TRBV5-1 to TRBJ1-2; 8 bases fit TRBD1. Germline assignment: CDR1 SGHRS and CDR2 YFSETQ. CDR3 length: 14 residues. V lost 2 bases, J lost 7 bases, and 7 bases stayed unmatched.

The chain combines TRBV13 with TRBJ2-7; no clear D. Per germline, CDR1 PRHDT and CDR2 FYEKMQ (reference sequence). The V end lost 0 bases, the J end lost 5 bases, and 11 bases lay between the germline ends. This CDR3 has 14 residues. DNA of the CDR3: TGTGCCAGCAGCTTAGGAGGATTTACCGACGAGCAGTACTTC. It codes for CASSLGGFTDEQYF.

The chain couples TRBV9 to TRBJ2-2, with D perhaps given as TRBD1 or TRBD2 (5 bases each). Germline V gene data show CDR1 as SGDLS and CDR2 as YYNGEE. The V gene lost 5 bases and the J gene lost 0 bases, with 11 bases spanning the gap. The CDR3 spans 15 residues. The CDR3 loop is CASSGTLANTGELFF. The CDR3 DNA follows: TGTGCCAGCAGTGGGACGCTCGCGAACACCGGGGAGCTGTTTTTT.

The J gene is TRBJ2-2, the V gene TRBV10-3; 12 bases match TRBD1. Losses at the gene ends were 5 bases for V and 3 bases for J; bases not matched to a gene: 13. This CDR3 contains 19 residues. Germline CDR1 is ENHRY and CDR2 is SYGVKD. In nucleotides, the CDR3 is TGTGCCATCAGTACGAGGGGGGGACAGGGGGCCGGAGACACCGGGGAGCTGTTTTTT. Translation: CAISTRGGQGAGDTGELFF.

This chain connects TRBV29-1 to TRBJ2-1; TRBD1 agrees at 10 bases. CDR1 and CDR2 (germline): SQVTM, ANQGSEA. This CDR3 spans 13 amino acids. Losses at the gene ends were 4 bases for V and 9 bases for J; bases not matched to a gene: 6. CDR3 residues: CSVAQDRGTEQFF. Here the CDR3 DNA reads TGCAGCGTTGCCCAGGACAGGGGGACTGAGCAGTTCTTC.

The chain has TRBV19 and TRBJ1-4; 7 positions agree with TRBD1. This CDR3 region has 14 residues. Losses at the gene ends were 3 bases for V and 2 bases for J; bases not matched to a gene: 0. Germline assignment: CDR1 LNHDA and CDR2 SQIVND (reference sequence). CDR3 DNA sequence: TGTGCCAGTAGTATGGGACAGACTAATGAAAAACTGTTTTTT. Translated, it gives CASSMGQTNEKLFF.

This chain links TRBV12-5 with TRBJ1-5; D remains unclear. The V end lost 5 bases, the J end lost 0 bases, and 20 bases lay between the germline ends. The CDR3 is made up of 18 amino acids. From germline, CDR1 is LGHNT and CDR2 FRNRAP. DNA of the CDR3: TGTGCTAGTGGTCTTTCTTCCCTACGGGGAAGTAGCAATCAGCCCCAGCATTTT. It is translated as CASGLSSLRGSSNQPQHF.

This clone has more than one count but fewer than ten. The J gene is TRBJ2-2, the V gene TRBV15, with D maybe TRBD1 (5 bases). Germline V gives CDR1 LNHNV, CDR2 YYDKDF (reference sequence). This CDR3 is built from 13 residues. Trimming pared 3 bases from V and 9 bases from J, leaving 11 bases between. For the CDR3, the DNA is TGTGCCACCAGCAGGGACATCGGTTGGGAGCTGTTTTTT. The encoded protein is CATSRDIGWELFF.

The rearrangement joins TRBV25-1 to TRBJ2-7; D perhaps matches TRBD1 (6 bases). The germline gives CDR1 MGHDK, CDR2 SYGVNS. Trimming pared 5 bases from V and 1 base from J, leaving 18 bases between. The CDR3 runs 16 residues. CDR3 bases: TGTGCCAGCAGTCGGCCCCGAGGGACATCATCCTACGAGCAGTACTTC. It codes for CASSRPRGTSSYEQYF.

The V and J genes are TRBV2 and TRBJ1-1; 11 nucleotides line up with TRBD1. V gave up 3 bases and J gave up 0 bases; unmatched junction bases: 18. CDR1 is SNHLY and CDR2 is FYNNEI in the germline V gene. The CDR3 length is 21 residues. Here the CDR3 reads CASSEGLLYIRTGGMNTEAFF. Here the CDR3 DNA reads TGTGCCAGCAGTGAGGGCCTACTCTATATTCGGACAGGGGGCATGAACACTGAAGCTTTCTTT.

Judged by abundance, this clone is medium-sized. The genes are TRBV11-3 and TRBJ1-2; D gene unclear. The germline gives CDR1 SGHNT, CDR2 YENEEA. The CDR3 is 13 amino acids. The V end lost 4 bases, the J end lost 2 bases, and 8 bases lay between the germline ends. DNA of the CDR3: TGTGCCAGCAGCTCCGGGCAAAACTATGGCTACACCTTC. Translation: CASSSGQNYGYTF.

The chain employs TRBV19 and TRBJ1-1; 9 positions agree with TRBD1. J lost 1 base, V lost 5 bases, and 8 bases had no gene match. The CDR3 length is 16 residues. The germline CDR1 and CDR2 sequences are LNHDA and SQIVND (reference sequence). The CDR3 bases are TGTGCCAGTAGTTATGGAGGGACAGGGCAGAACACTGAAGCTTTCTTT. Translating it yields CASSYGGTGQNTEAFF.

This chain joins TRBV7-9 and TRBJ2-5, with TRBD2 matching 16 bases. The CDR3 covers 16 residues. The V gene's germline CDR1 is SEHNR and CDR2 FQNEAQ (reference sequence). Unmatched junction bases numbered 3, after V lost 3 bases and J lost 5 bases. The CDR3 protein is CASSLGLAGGLETQYF. The CDR3 region has the DNA TGTGCCAGCAGCTTGGGACTAGCGGGAGGGTTGGAGACCCAGTACTTC. The entire variable domain, with the rest obtained from reference TRBV7-9 and TRBJ2-5, is as follows: DTGVSQNPRHKITKRGQNVTFRCDPISEHNRLYWYRQTLGQGPEFLTYFQNEAQLEKSRLLSDRFSAERPKGSFSTLEIQRTEQGDSAMYLCASSLGLAGGLETQYFGPGTRLLVL.

This rearrangement joins TRBV7-9 to TRBJ2-7; D ambiguous. Trimming took 0 bases from V and 4 from J, leaving 4 bases between them. CDR1 SEHNR and CDR2 FQNEAQ come from the germline V gene (reference sequence). The CDR3 consists of 12 residues. CDR3 region: CASSLATYEQYF. The CDR3 DNA follows: TGTGCCAGCAGCTTAGCGACTTACGAGCAGTACTTC.

The chain is built from TRBV11-3 and TRBJ2-7; 11 nucleotides line up with TRBD2. The ends lost 5 bases at V and 2 bases at J; junction bases unmatched: 2. This CDR3 has 14 residues. Germline values: CDR1 SGHNT, CDR2 YENEEA. The CDR3 sequence is CASSRLAGTYEQYF. CDR3 nucleotides: TGTGCCAGCAGCCGACTAGCGGGAACCTACGAGCAGTACTTC.

The rearrangement joins TRBV7-9 to TRBJ2-3; D is uncertain. This CDR3 has 15 amino acids. Germline V lookup: CDR1 SEHNR, CDR2 FQNEAQ (reference sequence). Trimming took 3 bases from V and 1 from J, leaving 11 bases between them. Here the CDR3 reads CASSLSGTRTDTQYF. For the CDR3, the DNA is TGTGCCAGCAGCTTGAGTGGCACTCGCACAGATACGCAGTATTTT.

CDR3 sequence: CASSLDGGREQPQHF. CDR3 DNA: TGTGCCAGCAGCTTGGACGGGGGCCGGGAACAGCCCCAGCATTTT. The gene calls are TRBV11-2 and TRBJ1-5, with D perhaps TRBD1 (6 bases). In germline, CDR1 is SGHAT, CDR2 FQNNGV. The CDR3 covers 15 residues. V dropped 3 bases and J dropped 7 bases, with 16 bases sitting between them.

This chain connects TRBV27 to TRBJ2-4; 7 bases map to TRBD2. This CDR3 contains 15 residues. V was clipped by 1 base and J by 3 bases; unmatched bases: 3. Germline V gives CDR1 MNHEY, CDR2 SMNVEV (reference sequence). The CDR3 loop is CASSLFGGSKNIQYF. The CDR3 nucleotides read TGTGCCAGCAGTTTATTCGGCGGGAGCAAAAACATTCAGTACTTC.

The chain carries TRBV29-1 and TRBJ2-7, with TRBD1 as a possible D gene (6 bases). Trimming shortened V by 5 bases and J by 1 base, and 24 bases separated the two germline ends. Germline V gives CDR1 SQVTM, CDR2 ANQGSEA. The CDR3 covers 17 residues. The CDR3 protein is CSVSTYKSRDTSYEQYF. The CDR3 region has the DNA TGCAGCGTTTCAACTTATAAGTCTCGGGACACTTCCTACGAGCAGTACTTC.

This clone was observed once. The chain recombines TRBV9 with TRBJ2-3; 12 nucleotides match TRBD2. The ends lost 0 bases at V and 4 bases at J; junction bases unmatched: 3. Germline CDR1 and CDR2: SGDLS and YYNGEE. CDR3 size: 16 residues. The CDR3 coding sequence is TGTGCCAGCAGCGTAGCCCGACTAGCGGGAGCAGATACGCAGTATTTT. It encodes CASSVARLAGADTQYF. The complete variable domain, with remaining parts taken from reference TRBV9 and TRBJ2-3, reads DSGVTQTPKHLITATGQRVTLRCSPRSGDLSVYWYQQSLDQGLQFLIQYYNGEERAKGNILERFSAQQFPDLHSELNLSSLELGDSALYFCASSVARLAGADTQYFGPGTRLTVL.

V is TRBV27 and J is TRBJ2-7; the D gene is possibly TRBD2 (7 bases). The germline gives CDR1 MNHEY, CDR2 SMNVEV (reference sequence). Deletions cut 5 bases from V and 7 bases from J, with 15 bases between. The CDR3 has 13 residues. CDR3 DNA sequence: TGTGCCAGCAGTGCTATGAGGGGGGGGGAGCAGTACTTC. It is translated as CASSAMRGGEQYF.

The chain links TRBV7-2 to TRBJ2-7; possible D gene TRBD1, 5 bases. Per germline, CDR1 SGHTA and CDR2 FQGNSA. CDR3 length: 14 residues. Trimming cost V 4 bases and J 0 bases, with 10 bases left between them. The CDR3 sequence is CASSSPRGSYEQYF. The CDR3 DNA reads as TGTGCCAGCAGCTCCCCAAGGGGCTCCTACGAGCAGTACTTC.

V usage is TRBV5-4 and J usage is TRBJ2-1; D remains ambiguous. Trimming removed 3 bases from V and 0 bases from J, with 10 bases in between. The CDR3 has 15 residues. Germline CDR1 SGHNT, CDR2 YYREEE (reference sequence). CDR3 amino acids: CASSSDRSSYNEQFF. The CDR3 DNA reads TGTGCCAGCAGCTCTGACCGGAGCTCCTACAATGAGCAGTTCTTC.